The 6 T cell receptor beta chains below were found in one sample sequenced in a study of blood T cell repertoires in COVID-19. Here immunoSEQ multiplex PCR was the method, and the copy in TCRdb shows in-frame clones only, minus some. This table has 75,000 to 100,000 clones, roughly 78% appearing once. The sample comprised peripheral blood. The receptors originated from a human donor in a cohort sampled during active COVID-19.

The CDR3 DNA sequence: TGTGCCAGCAGCTACGACAGGCAAGAGACCCAGTACTTC. This translates into CASSYDRQETQYF. This chain joins TRBV11-2 and TRBJ2-5; tentative D call: TRBD1 (6 bases). CDR3 length: 13 amino acids. Trimming left V 4 bases short and J 2 bases short, with 8 bases between. Germline CDR1 SGHAT, CDR2 FQNNGV.

The CDR3 is CASSYSSRSEQYF. For the CDR3, the DNA is TGTGCCAGCAGTTACTCGAGTCGGAGTGAGCAGTACTTC. The chain couples TRBV6-6 to TRBJ2-7, with unresolved D. The CDR3 length is 13 residues. Trimming removed 0 bases at V and 7 bases at J, with 10 bases between. Germline V gene sequence: CDR1 MNHNY, CDR2 SVGAGI (reference sequence).

This chain joins TRBV10-3 and TRBJ2-3; 7 bases are a match to TRBD2. CDR1 is ENHRY, CDR2 SYGVKD, per germline. The CDR3 length is 16 residues. V lost 4 bases, J lost 0 bases, and 7 bases stayed unmatched. This CDR3 reads CAISVLAVSSTDTQYF. The CDR3 DNA follows: TGTGCCATCAGTGTGCTAGCGGTTTCTAGCACAGATACGCAGTATTTT.

The chain joins TRBV9 to TRBJ1-6; 10 nucleotides match TRBD1. J gave up 4 bases and V 4 bases, and 5 bases lay outside the gene matches. This CDR3 has 16 amino acids. Germline V gene sequence: CDR1 SGDLS, CDR2 YYNGEE. The CDR3 is CASSPGDRGYNSPLHF. The DNA for the CDR3 is TGTGCCAGCAGCCCGGGGGACAGGGGTTATAATTCACCCCTCCACTTT.

In this sample, this clone turned up many times. V and J are TRBV9 and TRBJ2-7, with 9 positions matching TRBD1. The V and J ends lost 3 bases and 2 bases, in that order; junction bases with no gene match: 0. Germline CDR1 and CDR2: SGDLS and YYNGEE. There are 13 residues in the CDR3. The CDR3 DNA reads as TGTGCCAGCAGCGGACAGGGGGCCTACGAGCAGTACTTC. It translates to CASSGQGAYEQYF.

V is TRBV5-1 and J is TRBJ2-3; 12 nucleotides align to TRBD1. The CDR3 runs 16 residues. The V gene's germline CDR1 is SGHRS and CDR2 YFSETQ. V trimming: 2 bases; J trimming: 1 base; junction bases outside the gene matches: 2. CDR3 sequence reads: CASSLGTGGGTDTQYF. The CDR3 nucleotides read TGCGCCAGCAGCTTAGGGACAGGGGGCGGCACAGATACGCAGTATTTT.